The rows below give T cell receptor beta chains drawn from one sample of a study of shared clonotypes between healthy human individuals. Produced via immunoSEQ multiplex PCR; TCRdb's table is partial and in-frame only. This sample yields some 2,000,000 clones, of which less than 95% are seen a single time; about 1.1% belongs to the top ten. Sequencing was carried out using naive CD8+ T cells sorted from blood. The source is a man aged 18 to 30 in good health. CDR3s include the opening cysteine and the closing phenylalanine or tryptophan. Fields, in order: CDR3 protein, V gene.

CASRGYEQYF | TRBV11-2
CASSPDRVYEQYF | TRBV5-5
CASSQDTVTTGNTIYF | TRBV4-1
CASSQEGPGDYGETQYF | TRBV4-2
CASSPGTANTEAFF | TRBV6-6
CATSTTGAYEQYF | TRBV15
CASSPRDRASGANVLTF | TRBV7-8
CASRPLGGNTEAFF | TRBV19
CASSDPPAGGSPDTQYF | TRBV2
CATPKRVRGRIGTEAFF | TRBV9
CASSSVWGASDTF | TRBV28
CASSFSVNQPQHF | TRBV27
CASLMYNEQFF | TRBV6-6
CASSPGTGTTEAFF | TRBV28
CASSLAGMDYGYTF | TRBV13
CSVSGEGYEQYF | TRBV29-1
CASSILGVSGANVLTF | TRBV27
CATQTGTGLGEQYF | TRBV27
CASSYFPFGPGSPLHF | TRBV6-5
CASSKEVTRPTDTQYF | TRBV7-9
CASSNAPLSAGSGYTF | TRBV27
CAWSPSDPILGGYTF | TRBV30
CASSLDRAQDEQFF | TRBV10-1
CASSDPREVIQETQYF | TRBV10-2
CASSRTGDGYTF | TRBV27
CASSFEGLAEKLFF | TRBV28
CASSQHRSITEAFF | TRBV4-1
CASSYGTGGVYGYTF | TRBV6-5
CASSTRDPSGGPISYEQYF | TRBV18
CAWIGSSGSWTGELFF | TRBV30
CASSLSGQGTYEQYF | TRBV13
CASSLDRVTSGGYEQYF | TRBV5-1
CASSQGTSGIGELFF | TRBV4-3
CASSQMSGRDTEAFF | TRBV4-1
CASSVTGGNQPQHF | TRBV25-1
CAAEDGSYEQYF | TRBV7-2
CASSTDDTGFHYNEQFF | TRBV28
CASSLGGIGNQPQHF | TRBV5-5
CASSVGEGGYGYTF | TRBV9
CASSLEENTGELFF | TRBV27
CASSLDRVAQYF | TRBV5-8
CASSLGATGATEAFF | TRBV28
CASSLVRGPLIDTQYF | TRBV11-2
CASSSGGEGNTIYF | TRBV9
CASSPTGGADGYTF | TRBV5-1
CASSLRDRGYEQYF | TRBV4-1
CASSPGTDGNTIYF | TRBV11-3
CASSQIAGVTYEQYF | TRBV4-1
CSARDEQFF | TRBV20-1
CASSLGGQSYEQYF | TRBV7-9
CASSTPYAGAYEQYF | TRBV19
CASSQDQTVNTEAFF | TRBV4-1
CASSLYGGAYNEQFF | TRBV7-2
CASRSQGRGYGYTF | TRBV13
CASRTGTGGEDGYTF | TRBV27
CASSFDRGGNYEQYF | TRBV5-1
CASSQGTGVATEAFF | TRBV4-2
CASSSWRNGNTEAFF | TRBV7-2
CASSQAKQETQYF | TRBV16